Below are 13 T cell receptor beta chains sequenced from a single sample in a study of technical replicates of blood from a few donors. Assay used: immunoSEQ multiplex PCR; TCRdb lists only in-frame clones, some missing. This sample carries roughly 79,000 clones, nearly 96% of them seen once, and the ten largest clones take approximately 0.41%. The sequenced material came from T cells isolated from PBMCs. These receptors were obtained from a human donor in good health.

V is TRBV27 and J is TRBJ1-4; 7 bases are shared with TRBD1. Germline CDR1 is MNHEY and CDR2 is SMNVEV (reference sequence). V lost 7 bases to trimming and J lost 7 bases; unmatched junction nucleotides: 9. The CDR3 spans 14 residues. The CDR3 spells CASKNRGGGEKLFF. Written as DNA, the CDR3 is TGTGCCAGCAAAAACAGGGGCGGCGGTGAAAAACTGTTTTTT.

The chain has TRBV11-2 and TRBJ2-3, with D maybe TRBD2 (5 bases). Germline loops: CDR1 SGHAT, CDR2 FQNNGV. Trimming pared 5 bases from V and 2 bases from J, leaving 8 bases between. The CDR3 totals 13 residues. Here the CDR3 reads CASSVTTTDTQYF. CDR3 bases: TGTGCCAGCAGCGTGACTACCACAGATACGCAGTATTTT.

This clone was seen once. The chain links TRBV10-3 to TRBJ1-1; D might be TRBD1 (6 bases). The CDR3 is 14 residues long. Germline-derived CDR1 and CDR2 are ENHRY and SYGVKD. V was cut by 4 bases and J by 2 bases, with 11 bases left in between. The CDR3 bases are TGTGCCATCAGTGTAGGGGGTCCCAACACTGAAGCTTTCTTT. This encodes CAISVGGPNTEAFF.

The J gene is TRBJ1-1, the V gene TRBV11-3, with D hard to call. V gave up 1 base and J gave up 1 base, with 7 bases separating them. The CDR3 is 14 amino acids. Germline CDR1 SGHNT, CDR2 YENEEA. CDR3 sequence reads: CASSLGPGNTEAFF. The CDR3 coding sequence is TGTGCCAGCAGCTTAGGCCCGGGGAACACTGAAGCTTTCTTT.

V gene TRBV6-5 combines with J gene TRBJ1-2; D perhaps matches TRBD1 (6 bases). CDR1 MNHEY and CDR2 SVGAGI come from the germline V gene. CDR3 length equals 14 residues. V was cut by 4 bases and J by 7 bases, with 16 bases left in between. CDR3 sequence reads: CASSSQGRGSGYTF. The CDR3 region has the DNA TGTGCCAGCAGTTCACAGGGAAGGGGGTCTGGCTACACCTTC.

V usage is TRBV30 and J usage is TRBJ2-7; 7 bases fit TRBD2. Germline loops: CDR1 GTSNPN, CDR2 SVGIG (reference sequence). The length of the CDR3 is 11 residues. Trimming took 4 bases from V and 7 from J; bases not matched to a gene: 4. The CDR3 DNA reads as TGTGCCTGGAATCGAGCGGGGGAGCAGTACTTC. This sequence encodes CAWNRAGEQYF. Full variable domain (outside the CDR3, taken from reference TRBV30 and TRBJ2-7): SQTIHQWPATLVQPVGSPLSLECTVEGTSNPNLYWYRQAAGRGLQLLFYSVGIGQISSEVPQNLSASRPQDRQFILSSKKLLLSDSGFYLCAWNRAGEQYFGPGTRLTVT.

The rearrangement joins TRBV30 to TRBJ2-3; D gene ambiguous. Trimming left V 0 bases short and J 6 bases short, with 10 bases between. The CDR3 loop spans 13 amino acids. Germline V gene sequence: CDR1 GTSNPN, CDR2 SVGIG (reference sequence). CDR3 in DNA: TGTGCCTGGAGTGTACTCGAGTGGGATACGCAGTATTTT. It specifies CAWSVLEWDTQYF.

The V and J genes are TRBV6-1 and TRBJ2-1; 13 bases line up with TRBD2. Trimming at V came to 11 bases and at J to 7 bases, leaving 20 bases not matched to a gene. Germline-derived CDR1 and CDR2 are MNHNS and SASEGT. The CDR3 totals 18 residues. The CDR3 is CAGCERGGLAGEANEQFF. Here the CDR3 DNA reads TGTGCCGGCTGTGAACGGGGTGGACTAGCGGGAGAGGCGAATGAGCAGTTCTTC.

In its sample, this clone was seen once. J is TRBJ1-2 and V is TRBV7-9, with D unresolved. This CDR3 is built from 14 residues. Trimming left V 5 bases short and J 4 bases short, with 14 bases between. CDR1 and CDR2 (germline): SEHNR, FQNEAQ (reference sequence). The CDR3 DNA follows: TGTGCCAGCAGCCCCGAGGGTGTGGGCTATGGCTACACCTTC. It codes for CASSPEGVGYGYTF. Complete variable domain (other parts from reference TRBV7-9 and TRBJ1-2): DTGVSQNPRHKITKRGQNVTFRCDPISEHNRLYWYRQTLGQGPEFLTYFQNEAQLEKSRLLSDRFSAERPKGSFSTLEIQRTEQGDSAMYLCASSPEGVGYGYTFGSGTRLTVV.

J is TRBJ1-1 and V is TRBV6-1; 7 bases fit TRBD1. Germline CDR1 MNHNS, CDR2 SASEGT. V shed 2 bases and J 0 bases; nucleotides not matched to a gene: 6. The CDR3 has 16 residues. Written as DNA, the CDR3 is TGTGCCAGCAGTGAATCTCCGACAGGGCTGAACACTGAAGCTTTCTTT. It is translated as CASSESPTGLNTEAFF.

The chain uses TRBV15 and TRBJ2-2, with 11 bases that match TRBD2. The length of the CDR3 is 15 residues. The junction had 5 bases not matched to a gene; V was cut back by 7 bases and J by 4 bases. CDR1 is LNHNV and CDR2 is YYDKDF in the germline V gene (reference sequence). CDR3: CATTLAGGPTGELFF. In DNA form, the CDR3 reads TGTGCCACCACCCTAGCGGGAGGACCCACCGGGGAGCTGTTTTTT.

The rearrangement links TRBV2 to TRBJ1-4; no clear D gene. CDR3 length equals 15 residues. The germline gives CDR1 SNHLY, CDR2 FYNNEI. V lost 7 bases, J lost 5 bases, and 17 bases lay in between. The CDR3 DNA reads TGTGCCAGCAACGCCGTATCGAGGAACAATGAAAAACTGTTTTTT. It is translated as CASNAVSRNNEKLFF.

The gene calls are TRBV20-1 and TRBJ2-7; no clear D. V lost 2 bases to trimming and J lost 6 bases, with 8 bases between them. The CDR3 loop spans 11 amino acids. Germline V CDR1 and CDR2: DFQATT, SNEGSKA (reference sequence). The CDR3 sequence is CSARTGSEQYF. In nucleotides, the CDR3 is TGCAGTGCTAGAACCGGGTCCGAGCAGTACTTC.